Shown below are 12 T cell receptor beta chains from a single sample sequenced in a study of blood T cell repertoires in COVID-19. Clones were sequenced by immunoSEQ multiplex PCR, and TCRdb holds only the in-frame ones, with some missing. The sample has over 200,000 clones; 80% to 90% are singletons. The material sequenced was PBMCs or T cells enriched from blood (not recorded which). Receptors originate from a woman aged 50 to 60 who had recovered from COVID-19.

The V gene is TRBV28, the J gene TRBJ1-2, with 7 bases matching TRBD1. Germline-derived CDR1 and CDR2 are MDHEN and SYDVKM. V was clipped by 5 bases and J by 0 bases; unmatched bases: 6. The CDR3 extends over 15 amino acids. Here the CDR3 reads CASSTLGTANYGYTF. CDR3 coding DNA: TGTGCCAGCAGTACTCTCGGGACAGCTAACTATGGCTACACCTTC.

The chain recombines TRBV11-2 with TRBJ2-7; 8 nucleotides agree with TRBD2. This CDR3 contains 14 residues. CDR1 is SGHAT and CDR2 is FQNNGV in the germline V gene. V trimming: 7 bases; J trimming: 2 bases; junction bases outside the gene matches: 7. CDR3 bases: TGTGCCAGCACCCACGGGGGGGACACCTACGAGCAGTACTTC. Its translation is CASTHGGDTYEQYF.

This chain connects TRBV4-2 to TRBJ2-3; 15 positions match TRBD2. This CDR3 region has 21 residues. Germline assignment: CDR1 LGHNA and CDR2 YNFKEQ. V shed 0 bases and J 4 bases; nucleotides not matched to a gene: 14. The CDR3 coding sequence is TGTGCCAGCAGCCAAGAGTTGTGGACTAGCGGGAGGGCAGAGAGACCAGATACGCAGTATTTT. Its protein is CASSQELWTSGRAERPDTQYF.

The chain has TRBV3-1 (or the pseudogene TRBV3-2) and TRBJ1-5; D might be TRBD1 (5 bases). The CDR3 is 13 residues long. Between the trimmed V and J ends, which lost 4 bases and 7 bases, there was a span of 11 bases. Germline V gene data show CDR1 as LGHDT and CDR2 as YNNKEL (reference sequence). CDR3 sequence reads: CASSRDSLQPQHF. In DNA, the CDR3 is TGTGCCAGCAGCCGTGACAGTTTACAGCCCCAGCATTTT.

The chain carries TRBV6-1 and TRBJ2-1; 7 bases agree with TRBD1. Germline-derived CDR1 and CDR2 are MNHNS and SASEGT. With V trimmed by 2 bases and J by 9 bases, 7 bases remained unmatched. CDR3 size: 14 residues. CDR3 coding DNA: TGTGCCAGCAGTGAAAGCTGGACAGGTGGTGAGCAGTTCTTC. It is translated as CASSESWTGGEQFF.

The genes are TRBV13 and TRBJ2-5, with TRBD2 identical over 8 bases. This CDR3 is built from 15 residues. CDR1 PRHDT and CDR2 FYEKMQ come from the germline V gene (reference sequence). Trimming cost V 0 bases and J 5 bases; bases outside gene matches: 5. CDR3 DNA sequence: TGTGCCAGCAGCTTAGGGGGACTAGGAGACGAGACCCAGTACTTC. This gives the protein CASSLGGLGDETQYF.

The gene calls are TRBV18 and TRBJ2-7, with 9 bases identical to TRBD1. Germline assignment: CDR1 KGHSH and CDR2 LQKENI. CDR3 length: 13 amino acids. Unmatched junction bases numbered 6, after V lost 6 bases and J lost 6 bases. The CDR3 nucleotides are TGTGCCAGCTCTGGACAGGGGCCCCTCGAGCAGTACTTC. Translation: CASSGQGPLEQYF.

This clone was seen only once. The rearrangement links TRBV28 to TRBJ1-2; D unclear. Germline V gives CDR1 MDHEN, CDR2 SYDVKM. The germline V and J ends were trimmed by 2 bases and 8 bases, with 9 bases remaining between them. The CDR3 is 12 amino acids. The CDR3 here is CASSLMGGGYTF. The CDR3 bases are TGTGCCAGCAGTTTAATGGGAGGCGGCTACACCTTC.

V gene TRBV3-1 (or the pseudogene TRBV3-2) combines with J gene TRBJ2-3; TRBD2 aligns across 9 bases. The CDR3 extends over 14 amino acids. V lost 4 bases to trimming and J lost 9 bases; unmatched junction nucleotides: 8. CDR1 and CDR2 from the germline V gene are LGHDT and YNNKEL (reference sequence). The CDR3 DNA reads TGTGCCAGCAGCCCCACCGCGGGGGGGATAACGCAGTATTTT. This gives the protein CASSPTAGGITQYF.

The chain recombines TRBV9 with TRBJ2-2, with TRBD2 identical over 9 bases. The CDR3 is 16 residues long. V dropped 6 bases and J dropped 3; count of bases not matched to a gene: 9. In germline, CDR1 is SGDLS, CDR2 YYNGEE. In DNA form, the CDR3 reads TGTGCCAGCACCCCGGGGGGCGGGAGGGACACCGGGGAGCTGTTTTTT. It is translated as CASTPGGGRDTGELFF.

The rearrangement joins TRBV3-1 (or the pseudogene TRBV3-2) to TRBJ2-7; tentative D call: TRBD2 (5 bases). V was shortened by 7 bases and J by 3 bases, with 31 bases between the two germline ends. This CDR3 is 19 amino acids long. Germline V gene lookup returns CDR1 LGHDT and CDR2 YNNKEL (reference sequence). The DNA of the CDR3 is TGTGCCAGCACCGCGACCACCGGACTCCGTTCAGCCCCGGTCTACGAGCAGTACTTC. Its translation is CASTATTGLRSAPVYEQYF.

This clone has more than one count but fewer than ten. This sample also contains other DNA sequences that code for the same CDR3. The V gene is TRBV28, the J gene TRBJ2-7, with D possibly matching TRBD1 (5 bases). V was shortened by 5 bases and J by 0 bases, with 8 bases between the two germline ends. CDR1 MDHEN and CDR2 SYDVKM come from the germline V gene. The CDR3 is made up of 13 amino acids. The CDR3 nucleotides read TGTGCCAGCAGTCGACAGCACTCCTACGAGCAGTACTTC. Translated, it gives CASSRQHSYEQYF.